The clone carrying this T cell receptor (beta chain) has ten or more counts. The sample comes from a study of low-dose radiotherapy and immunotherapy resistance in tumors. As for the study in general: Daily oral aspirin at 300 mg began on cycle 1 day 1 and lasted four cycles.

Per the germline V gene, CDR1 is SGHRS and CDR2 is YFSETQ. V dropped 4 bases and J dropped 1 base, with 15 bases sitting between them. The CDR3 has 15 amino acids. As to time point: before trial treatment. All of the donors were given nivolumab, ipilimumab, aspirin, low-dose cyclophosphamide and low-dose radiotherapy as part of RACIN, a single-arm trial. Alpha and beta chains were covered, as first-strand cDNA relied on TRAV- and TRBV-specific primers. Using a constant-region primer together with a V-primer adapter, TCRs were subjected to approximately 20 PCR cycles of amplification. In vitro transcription was used to amplify the isolated mRNA. TCRdb itself ran the reads through MiXCR, one entry per CDR3 protein. The sample yields tens of thousands of distinct CDR3 sequences, more than 25% seen once.

This chain links TRBV5-1 with TRBJ2-7; D possibly uses TRBD1 or TRBD2 (5 bases each). The source is a female donor with ovarian cancer. The sequenced sample was PBMCs, obtained before treatment. The CDR3 here is CASSKLGTESYEQYF. The CDR3 DNA follows: TGCGCCAGCAGCAAGTTGGGGACGGAGTCCTACGAGCAGTACTTC.